Following are 20 T cell receptor beta chains from one sample sequenced in a study of blood T cell repertoires in COVID-19. Generated by immunoSEQ multiplex PCR, the TCRdb table keeps only in-frame clones and is missing some. Of approximately 450,000 clones in the sample, roughly nine tenths were seen once. Sequenced material: PBMCs or T cells enriched from blood (not recorded which). These TCRs come from a woman aged 18-29 years with acute COVID-19.

The rearrangement links TRBV10-1 to TRBJ2-7; 13 bases are a match to TRBD2. There are 15 residues in the CDR3. J lost 5 bases, V lost 6 bases, and 7 bases had no gene match. Germline V gene sequence: CDR1 WNHNN, CDR2 SYGVQD (reference sequence). The CDR3 coding sequence is TGCGCCAGCAGCCTTACTAGCGGGGGGGCCGACGAGCAGTACTTC. This codes for CASSLTSGGADEQYF.

The rearrangement joins TRBV3-1 (or the pseudogene TRBV3-2) to TRBJ1-5; 10 nucleotides align to TRBD1. J was trimmed by 6 bases and V by 4 bases; bases with no gene match: 3. Looked up from germline, CDR1 is LGHDT and CDR2 is YNNKEL (reference sequence). This CDR3 has 14 residues. The CDR3 region is CASSPDRGRQPQHF. CDR3 bases: TGTGCCAGCAGCCCCGACAGGGGGCGTCAGCCCCAGCATTTT.

This chain links TRBV19 with TRBJ1-2; 9 positions match TRBD1. This CDR3 is built from 13 residues. Germline assignment: CDR1 LNHDA and CDR2 SQIVND (reference sequence). Trimming at V came to 7 bases and at J to 6 bases, leaving 6 bases not matched to a gene. CDR3 protein: CASTYTGGNGYTF. The CDR3 DNA is TGTGCCAGTACCTATACAGGGGGCAATGGCTACACCTTC.

The rearrangement uses TRBV30 and TRBJ1-5; weak D call: TRBD1 (5 bases). V lost 0 bases and J lost 4, with 10 bases in between. The germline gives CDR1 GTSNPN, CDR2 SVGIG (reference sequence). The CDR3 runs to 14 residues. CDR3 DNA sequence: TGTGCCTGGAGTGTAGGGGTAGGGAATCAGCCCCAGCATTTT. The encoded protein is CAWSVGVGNQPQHF.

There are a few counts of this clone. This chain uses TRBV29-1 with TRBJ1-2, with D perhaps TRBD1 (6 bases). Germline CDR1 and CDR2: SQVTM and ANQGSEA. CDR3 length: 12 amino acids. V lost 2 bases and J 5 bases, leaving 9 bases between the germline ends. The CDR3 is CSVENREYGYTF. CDR3 coding DNA: TGCAGCGTTGAAAACAGGGAATATGGCTACACCTTC.

The chain carries TRBV7-9 and TRBJ2-7, with TRBD1 identical over 9 bases. CDR3 size: 17 residues. CDR1 and CDR2 (germline): SEHNR, FQNEAQ (reference sequence). V shed 6 bases and J 0 bases; nucleotides not matched to a gene: 12. For the CDR3, the DNA is TGTGCCAGCAGGGGACAGGGAAAGCAGGGGAGCTCCTACGAGCAGTACTTC. Amino acids: CASRGQGKQGSSYEQYF.

This clone occurred once. The chain couples TRBV21-1 to TRBJ1-2; the table's D call of TRBD1 was not tested on the DNA. TRBV21-1 is classified as a pseudogene. The CDR3 spans 16 residues. The CDR3 DNA sequence: TGTGCCAGCAGCAAAGTATTCGGACACAGAGGCTATGGCTACACCTTC. This codes for CASSKVFGHRGYGYTF.

The chain combines TRBV7-6 with TRBJ2-1; D might be TRBD2 (5 bases). The V gene's germline CDR1 is SGHVS and CDR2 FNYEAQ. Trimming pared 7 bases from V and 0 bases from J, leaving 13 bases between. The length of the CDR3 is 15 residues. The CDR3 DNA reads TGTGCCAGCACGGTGGGAGAGAGCTCCTACAATGAGCAGTTCTTC. This sequence encodes CASTVGESSYNEQFF. Drawing the rest from reference TRBV7-6 and TRBJ2-1, the complete variable domain is GAGVSQSPRYKVTKRGQDVALRCDPISGHVSLYWYRQALGQGPEFLTYFNYEAQQDKSGLPNDRFSAERPEGSISTLTIQRTEQRDSAMYRCASTVGESSYNEQFFGPGTRLTVL.

The chain joins TRBV19 to TRBJ2-7; tentative D call: TRBD1 (6 bases). V was shortened by 4 bases and J by 0 bases, with 7 bases between the two germline ends. Germline V gene data show CDR1 as LNHDA and CDR2 as SQIVND (reference sequence). The CDR3 has 13 residues. CDR3 bases: TGTGCCAGTAGTAAGACAGGCTCCTACGAGCAGTACTTC. Amino acids: CASSKTGSYEQYF.

The chain links TRBV12-5 to TRBJ2-5, with D possibly being TRBD2 (5 bases). The V gene's germline CDR1 is LGHNT and CDR2 FRNRAP. With 9 bases removed from V and 1 base from J, the gap between germline ends came to 9 bases. The CDR3 length is 12 residues. This CDR3 reads CASGNRQETQYF. The CDR3 nucleotides are TGTGCTAGCGGGAACCGCCAAGAGACCCAGTACTTC.

The chain combines TRBV9 with TRBJ1-1; 7 bases line up with TRBD1. The germline gives CDR1 SGDLS, CDR2 YYNGEE. The CDR3 sequence is 17 residues long. Trimming at V came to 0 bases and at J to 4 bases, leaving 12 bases not matched to a gene. The CDR3 reads CASSVGETGYLGTEAFF. CDR3 DNA: TGTGCCAGCAGCGTAGGGGAGACAGGGTACTTGGGCACTGAAGCTTTCTTT.

The rearrangement joins TRBV19 to TRBJ1-1, with D perhaps matching TRBD1 (6 bases). The CDR3 has 14 amino acids. Per the germline V gene, CDR1 is LNHDA and CDR2 is SQIVND (reference sequence). Trimming removed 7 bases from V and 2 bases from J, with 14 bases in between. The CDR3, as DNA: TGTGCCAGTACCAATAGGGGACAAAACACTGAAGCTTTCTTT. Translation: CASTNRGQNTEAFF. The variable domain in full, completed from reference TRBV19 and TRBJ1-1, reads DGGITQSPKYLFRKEGQNVTLSCEQNLNHDAMYWYRQDPGQGLRLIYYSQIVNDFQKGDIAEGYSVSREKKESFPLTVTSAQKNPTAFYLCASTNRGQNTEAFFGQGTRLTVV.

This sequence joins TRBV7-2 and TRBJ2-1, with D perhaps TRBD1 (5 bases). CDR1 is SGHTA and CDR2 is FQGNSA in the germline V gene. The CDR3 is made up of 16 amino acids. The V end was cut by 3 bases, the J end by 5 bases, with 17 bases between. DNA of the CDR3: TGTGCCAGCAGCTTCGAAGCGACAGTTGGTCACAATGAGCAGTTCTTC. Translation gives CASSFEATVGHNEQFF.

In its sample, this clone was seen a few times. The chain is built from TRBV3-1 (or the pseudogene TRBV3-2) and TRBJ2-7; 7 bases are a match to TRBD1. The V gene's germline CDR1 is LGHDT and CDR2 YNNKEL (reference sequence). The CDR3 length is 15 residues. Germline trimming cut 4 bases from V and 1 base from J; bases unmatched to any gene: 7. The CDR3 bases are TGTGCCAGCAGCCCGGGCAGGGGGTCTTCCTACGAGCAGTACTTC. Its translation is CASSPGRGSSYEQYF.

This clone showed up just once. The chain employs TRBV7-8 and TRBJ1-5; D not certain. Germline CDR1 is SGHVS and CDR2 is FQNEAQ. V lost 1 base, J lost 4 bases, and 8 bases lay in between. This CDR3 is built from 14 residues. In nucleotides, the CDR3 is TGTGCCAGCAGCTTAGACAGCCCTAATCAGCCCCAGCATTTT. It encodes CASSLDSPNQPQHF.

The chain uses TRBV7-9 and TRBJ2-7; no reliable D call. Germline CDR1 reads SEHNR; CDR2 reads FQNEAQ (reference sequence). Trimming removed 5 bases at V and 0 bases at J, with 14 bases between. There are 15 residues in the CDR3. The CDR3 here is CASSTTAPSSYEQYF. In nucleotides, the CDR3 is TGTGCCAGCAGCACGACTGCCCCAAGCTCCTACGAGCAGTACTTC.

The chain carries TRBV2 and TRBJ2-4, with D perhaps TRBD2 (5 bases). V was pared by 6 bases and J by 1 base, with 7 bases between. The germline gives CDR1 SNHLY, CDR2 FYNNEI. The CDR3 has 13 residues. The CDR3, as DNA: TGTGCCAGCAGGGGAGAGGCCAAAAACATTCAGTACTTC. Encoded protein: CASRGEAKNIQYF.

The CDR3 DNA follows: TGTGCCAGTCTAGCGGGCGCCTACAATGAGCAGTTCTTC. Translated: CASLAGAYNEQFF. This sequence joins TRBV28 and TRBJ2-1; 8 bases agree with TRBD2. Unmatched junction bases numbered 3, after V lost 9 bases and J lost 2 bases. The CDR3 is 13 residues long. Germline CDR1 is MDHEN and CDR2 is SYDVKM.

In DNA form, the CDR3 reads TGTGCCAGCAGCTTAGGAGTGGCGGGGGCCGGAGCGGGAAACACCATATATTTT. Amino acid sequence: CASSLGVAGAGAGNTIYF. The chain employs TRBV7-2 and TRBJ1-3, with D tentatively TRBD1 (6 bases). The CDR3 is made up of 18 amino acids. CDR1 is SGHTA and CDR2 is FQGNSA in the germline V gene. Trimming removed 1 base at V and 4 bases at J, with 20 bases between.

This chain joins TRBV30 and TRBJ2-7; 9 bases agree with TRBD2. The CDR3 length is 15 residues. The germline V gene has CDR1 GTSNPN and CDR2 SVGIG (reference sequence). The V and J ends lost 4 bases and 5 bases, in that order; junction bases with no gene match: 12. The CDR3 bases are TGTGCCTGGATTAATCCGGGACTAGCCCACCACGAGCAGTACTTC. This translates into CAWINPGLAHHEQYF.